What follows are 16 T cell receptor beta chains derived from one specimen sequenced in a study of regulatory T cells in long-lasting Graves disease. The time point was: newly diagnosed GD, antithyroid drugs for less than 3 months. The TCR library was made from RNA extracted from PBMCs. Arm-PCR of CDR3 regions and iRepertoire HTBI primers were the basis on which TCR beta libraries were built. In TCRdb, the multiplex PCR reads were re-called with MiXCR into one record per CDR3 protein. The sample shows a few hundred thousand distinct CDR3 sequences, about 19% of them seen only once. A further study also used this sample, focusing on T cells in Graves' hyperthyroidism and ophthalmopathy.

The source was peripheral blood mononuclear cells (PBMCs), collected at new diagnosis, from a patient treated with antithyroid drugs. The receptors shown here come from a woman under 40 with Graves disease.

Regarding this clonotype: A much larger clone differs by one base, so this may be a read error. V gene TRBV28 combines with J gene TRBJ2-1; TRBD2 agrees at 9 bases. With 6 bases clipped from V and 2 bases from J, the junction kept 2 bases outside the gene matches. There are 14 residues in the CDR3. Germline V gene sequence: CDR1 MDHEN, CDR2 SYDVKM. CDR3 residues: CASRIAGAYNEQFF. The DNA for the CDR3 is TGTGCCAGCAGGATAGCGGGGGCCTACAATGAGCAGTTCTTC.

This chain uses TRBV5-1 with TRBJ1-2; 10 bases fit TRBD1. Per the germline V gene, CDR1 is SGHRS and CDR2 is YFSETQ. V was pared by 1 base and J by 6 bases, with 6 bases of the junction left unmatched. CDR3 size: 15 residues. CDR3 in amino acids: CASSLRRQGANGYTF. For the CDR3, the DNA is TGCGCCAGCAGCTTGCGTAGACAGGGGGCGAATGGCTACACCTTC. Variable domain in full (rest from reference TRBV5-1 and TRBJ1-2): KAGVTQTPRYLIKTRGQQVTLSCSPISGHRSVSWYQQTPGQGLQFLFEYFSETQRNKGNFPGRFSGRQFSNSRSEMNVSTLELGDSALYLCASSLRRQGANGYTFGSGTRLTVV.

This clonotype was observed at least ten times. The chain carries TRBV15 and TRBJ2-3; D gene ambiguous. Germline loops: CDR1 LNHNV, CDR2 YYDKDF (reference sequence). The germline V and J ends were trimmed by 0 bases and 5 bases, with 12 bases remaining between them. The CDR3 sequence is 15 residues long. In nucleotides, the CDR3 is TGTGCCACCAGCAGAGATACCCTTACGGTAGATACGCAGTATTTT. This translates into CATSRDTLTVDTQYF.

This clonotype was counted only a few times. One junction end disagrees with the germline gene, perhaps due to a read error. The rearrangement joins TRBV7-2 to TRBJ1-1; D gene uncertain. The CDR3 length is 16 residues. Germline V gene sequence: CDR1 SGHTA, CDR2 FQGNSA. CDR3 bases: TGTGCCAGCAGCCCCGAAAAGCCCCGCATGAACACTGAAGCTTTGTTT. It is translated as CASSPEKPRMNTEALF.

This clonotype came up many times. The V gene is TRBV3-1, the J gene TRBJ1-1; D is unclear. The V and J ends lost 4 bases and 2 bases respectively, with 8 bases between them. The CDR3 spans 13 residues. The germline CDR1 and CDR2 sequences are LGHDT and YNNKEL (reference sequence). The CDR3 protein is CASSRKPNTEAFF. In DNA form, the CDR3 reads TGTGCCAGCAGCCGGAAGCCTAACACTGAAGCTTTCTTT.

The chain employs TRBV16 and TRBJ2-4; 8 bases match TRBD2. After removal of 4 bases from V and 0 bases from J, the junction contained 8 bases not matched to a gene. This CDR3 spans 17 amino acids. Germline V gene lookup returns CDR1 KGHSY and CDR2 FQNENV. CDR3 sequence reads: CASSPRAGGIAKNIQYF. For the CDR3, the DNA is TGTGCCAGCAGCCCCCGCGCGGGGGGAATAGCCAAAAACATTCAGTACTTC.

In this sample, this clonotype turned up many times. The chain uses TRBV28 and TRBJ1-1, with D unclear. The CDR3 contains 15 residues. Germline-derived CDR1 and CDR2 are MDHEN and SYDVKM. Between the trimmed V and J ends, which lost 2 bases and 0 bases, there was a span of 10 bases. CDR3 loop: CASSLVGPLNTEAFF. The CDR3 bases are TGTGCCAGCAGTTTAGTGGGCCCTCTGAACACTGAAGCTTTCTTT.

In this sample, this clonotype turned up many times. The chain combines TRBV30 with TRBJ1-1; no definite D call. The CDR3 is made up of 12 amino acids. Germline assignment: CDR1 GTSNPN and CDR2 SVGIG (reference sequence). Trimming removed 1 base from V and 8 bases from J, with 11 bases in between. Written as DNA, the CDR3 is TGTGCCTGGAGTGGACGGATCCTAGAAGCTTTCTTT. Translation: CAWSGRILEAFF.

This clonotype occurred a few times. CDR3 protein: CASSPGGNNSPLHF. DNA of the CDR3: TGCGCCAGCAGTCCGGGGGGAAATAATTCACCCCTCCACTTT. V and J are TRBV5-1 and TRBJ1-6; D perhaps matches TRBD1 (5 bases). The V end was cut by 5 bases, the J end by 5 bases, with 11 bases between. Germline V gene sequence: CDR1 SGHRS, CDR2 YFSETQ. This CDR3 is built from 14 residues. Using reference TRBV5-1 and TRBJ1-6 for the parts outside the CDR3, the full variable domain is KAGVTQTPRYLIKTRGQQVTLSCSPISGHRSVSWYQQTPGQGLQFLFEYFSETQRNKGNFPGRFSGRQFSNSRSEMNVSTLELGDSALYLCASSPGGNNSPLHFGNGTRLTVT.

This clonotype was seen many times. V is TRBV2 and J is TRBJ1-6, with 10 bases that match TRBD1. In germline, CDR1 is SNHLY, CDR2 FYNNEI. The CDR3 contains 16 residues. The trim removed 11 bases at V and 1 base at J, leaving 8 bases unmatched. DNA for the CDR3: TGTGCCGGTCAGACAGGGGGCGCTTCCTATAATTCACCCCTCCACTTT. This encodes CAGQTGGASYNSPLHF.

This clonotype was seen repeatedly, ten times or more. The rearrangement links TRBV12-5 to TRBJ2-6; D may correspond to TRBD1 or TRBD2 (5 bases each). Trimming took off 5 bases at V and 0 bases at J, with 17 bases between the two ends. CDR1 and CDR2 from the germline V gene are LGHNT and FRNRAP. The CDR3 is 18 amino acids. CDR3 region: CASGHPGTWASGANVLTF. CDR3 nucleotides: TGTGCTAGTGGTCACCCTGGGACGTGGGCCTCTGGGGCCAACGTCCTGACTTTC. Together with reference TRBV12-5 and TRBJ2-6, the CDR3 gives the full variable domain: DARVTQTPRHKVTEMGQEVTMRCQPILGHNTVFWYRQTMMQGLELLAYFRNRAPLDDSGMPKDRFSAEMPDATLATLKIQPSEPRDSAVYFCASGHPGTWASGANVLTFGAGSRLTVL.

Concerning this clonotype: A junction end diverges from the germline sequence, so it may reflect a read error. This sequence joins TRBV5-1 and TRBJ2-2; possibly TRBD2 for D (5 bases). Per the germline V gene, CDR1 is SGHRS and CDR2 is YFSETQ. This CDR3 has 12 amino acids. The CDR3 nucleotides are TGCGCCGGCAGCTTGAGGGCCGGGGAGCTGTTTTTT. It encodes CAGSLRAGELFF.

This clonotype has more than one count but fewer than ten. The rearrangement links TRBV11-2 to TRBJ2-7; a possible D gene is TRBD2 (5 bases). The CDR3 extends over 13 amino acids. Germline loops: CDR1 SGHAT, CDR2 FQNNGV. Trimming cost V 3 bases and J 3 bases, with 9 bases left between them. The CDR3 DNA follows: TGTGCCAGCAGCTTTAGCGAATACTACGAGCAGTACTTC. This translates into CASSFSEYYEQYF.

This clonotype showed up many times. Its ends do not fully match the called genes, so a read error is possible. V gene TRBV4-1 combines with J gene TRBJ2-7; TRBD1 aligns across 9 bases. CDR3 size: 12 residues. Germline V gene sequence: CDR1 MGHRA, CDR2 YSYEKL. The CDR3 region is CASSRTGVEQYF. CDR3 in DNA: TGTGCCAGCAGCAGGACAGGGGTGGAGCAGTACTTC.

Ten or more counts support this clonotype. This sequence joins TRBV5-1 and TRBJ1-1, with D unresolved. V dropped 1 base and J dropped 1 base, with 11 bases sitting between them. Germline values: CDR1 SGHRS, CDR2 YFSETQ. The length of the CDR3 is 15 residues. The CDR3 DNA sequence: TGCGCCAGCAGCTTGAGCAGGTCCCCGAACACTGAAGCTTTCTTT. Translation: CASSLSRSPNTEAFF.

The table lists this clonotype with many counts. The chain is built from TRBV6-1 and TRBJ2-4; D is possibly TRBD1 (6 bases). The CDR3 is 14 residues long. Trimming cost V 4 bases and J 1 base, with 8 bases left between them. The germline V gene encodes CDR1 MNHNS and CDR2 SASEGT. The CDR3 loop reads CASSADRAKNIQYF. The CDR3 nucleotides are TGTGCCAGCAGTGCAGACAGGGCCAAAAACATTCAGTACTTC.